A selection of T cell receptor beta chains follows, all from one sample in a study of cytomegalovirus exposure and HLA in healthy donors. Sequencing was performed with immunoSEQ multiplex PCR; in TCRdb, only in-frame clones are kept and a portion is missing. The data hold roughly 120,000 clones, with roughly 72% observed a single time. What was sequenced was PBMCs. The receptor set was obtained from a middle-aged woman in good health and CMV-seropositive. Both conserved end residues are part of each CDR3. D genes are given only for firm matches. Where a row states a size, it is once, few, many or the class of an expanded clone; other rows omit it.

CDR3aa	CDR3nt	d_gene	v_gene	j_gene	abundance
CASGPSSGATYEQYF	TGTGCCAGCGGACCTTCTAGCGGAGCCACGTACGAGCAGTACTTC	TRBD2	TRBV11-3	TRBJ2-7	few
CASSLRGRGSGKETQYF	TGTGCCAGCAGCTTAAGGGGTCGGGGGAGCGGAAAAGAGACCCAGTACTTC	NA	TRBV11-3	TRBJ2-5	NA
CASMRSISGNTIYF	TGTGCCAGCATGAGGAGTATCTCTGGAAACACCATATATTTT	NA	TRBV6-5	TRBJ1-3	few
CAWSSGSTDTQYF	TGTGCCTGGAGTTCAGGGAGCACAGATACGCAGTATTTT	NA	TRBV30	TRBJ2-3	NA
CASSLNDRELYEQYF	TGTGCCAGCAGCTTAAACGACAGGGAATTATACGAGCAGTACTTC	TRBD1	TRBV6-1	TRBJ2-7	NA
CASRHREHYGYTF	TGTGCCAGCAGGCACAGGGAACACTATGGCTACACCTTC	NA	TRBV6-1	TRBJ1-2	NA
CASSSSQNQPQHF	TGTGCCAGCTCCTCCAGTCAGAATCAGCCCCAGCATTTT	NA	TRBV18	TRBJ1-5	NA
CASSESTGMPDTQYF	TGTGCCAGCAGTGAGTCCACCGGTATGCCAGATACGCAGTATTTT	NA	TRBV2	TRBJ2-3	NA
CASSQVQRRSSYNEQFF	TGTGCCAGCAGCCAAGTACAGCGGAGGAGCTCCTACAATGAGCAGTTCTTC	NA	TRBV14	TRBJ2-1	NA
CASRGGEQETQYF	TGCGCCAGCAGGGGGGGAGAGCAAGAGACCCAGTACTTC	NA	TRBV5-1	TRBJ2-5	NA
CASSFPAGSYEQYF	TGTGCCAGCAGTTTTCCAGCGGGATCCTACGAGCAGTACTTC	TRBD2	TRBV28	TRBJ2-7	NA
CASSWEAGVTEAFF	TGTGCCAGCAGCTGGGAGGCGGGGGTGACTGAAGCTTTCTTT	NA	TRBV5-4	TRBJ1-1	NA
CASSEGSSDEQYF	TGTGCCAGCAGTGAAGGTTCGTCCGACGAGCAGTACTTC	NA	TRBV2	TRBJ2-7	NA
CASSWTGPLGQETQYF	TGCGCCAGCAGCTGGACAGGCCCTCTCGGCCAAGAGACCCAGTACTTC	TRBD1	TRBV5-1	TRBJ2-5	few
CASSLGGAVGIYEQYF	TGTGCCAGCAGCTTGGGGGGCGCGGTGGGAATCTACGAGCAGTACTTC	NA	TRBV5-4	TRBJ2-7	NA
CASSPRTSGITHTQYF	TGTGCCAGTAGTCCCCGGACTAGCGGGATCACCCATACGCAGTATTTT	TRBD2	TRBV19	TRBJ2-3	once
CASSLSGANVLTF	TGTGCCAGCAGTCTGTCTGGGGCCAACGTCCTGACTTTC	NA	TRBV25-1	TRBJ2-6	NA
CASSVAPQDSNEQFF	TGTGCCAGCAGCGTAGCCCCACAGGATTCCAATGAGCAGTTCTTC	NA	TRBV9	TRBJ2-1	NA
CASSGGGRGYEQYF	TGTGCCAGCAGCGGAGGGGGACGGGGCTACGAGCAGTACTTC	NA	TRBV9	TRBJ2-7	NA
CAWSGGEGSSYEQYF	TGTGCCTGGTCCGGGGGGGAGGGGAGCTCCTACGAGCAGTACTTC	TRBD2	TRBV30	TRBJ2-7	NA
CASSEARTETGEPRGTDTQYF	TGTGCCAGCAGTGAAGCGAGGACAGAAACCGGGGAACCCAGAGGCACAGATACGCAGTATTTT	NA	TRBV6-1	TRBJ2-3	NA
CASSPPPTLNEQFF	TGTGCCAGCAGTCCTCCTCCGACTCTCAATGAGCAGTTCTTC	NA	TRBV7-2	TRBJ2-1	few
CASSFPGQDPYNEQFF	TGTGCCAGCAGCTTTCCGGGACAGGACCCCTACAATGAGCAGTTCTTC	TRBD1	TRBV7-2	TRBJ2-1	once
CASSLERGVTDTQYF	TGTGCCAGCAGCCTGGAGCGGGGGGTGACAGATACGCAGTATTTT	TRBD2	TRBV4-2	TRBJ2-3	NA
CATGGGYSTDTQYF	TGTGCCACCGGCGGGGGTTACAGCACAGATACGCAGTATTTT	TRBD2	TRBV19	TRBJ2-3	NA
CASSSYKDRDYYGYTF	TGTGCCAGCAGCTCCTACAAGGACAGGGATTACTATGGCTACACCTTC	TRBD1	TRBV7-9	TRBJ1-2	NA
CASSEAEVRYSADTQYF	TGTGCCAGCAGTGAAGCGGAGGTGCGATATAGTGCAGATACGCAGTATTTT	NA	TRBV6-1	TRBJ2-3	few
CASSSTGQANTGELFF	TGTGCCAGCAGTTCCACGGGACAGGCCAACACCGGGGAGCTGTTTTTT	TRBD1	TRBV6-6	TRBJ2-2	NA
CSVGSDRYNEQFF	TGCAGCGTTGGGAGTGATCGATACAATGAGCAGTTCTTC	NA	TRBV29-1	TRBJ2-1	NA
CASNLPGQGGTQYF	TGTGCCAGCAACCTTCCGGGACAGGGAGGGACCCAGTACTTC	TRBD1	TRBV11-2	TRBJ2-5	NA
CASSPPGGWGYTF	TGTGCCAGCAGTCCCCCGGGGGGCTGGGGCTACACCTTC	NA	TRBV28	TRBJ1-2	NA
CASSEGPTGMDYGYTF	TGTGCCAGCAGTGAAGGGCCGACAGGGATGGACTATGGCTACACCTTC	TRBD1	TRBV2	TRBJ1-2	few
CASSSQGSHEKLFF	TGCGCCAGCAGCTCACAGGGATCACATGAAAAACTGTTTTTT	NA	TRBV5-1	TRBJ1-4	NA
CASSWTGRNYGYTF	TGCGCCAGCAGTTGGACAGGGAGAAACTATGGCTACACCTTC	TRBD1	TRBV5-1	TRBJ1-2	NA
CASSQGDVAGNTGELFF	TGTGCCAGCAGCCAAGGTGACGTAGCGGGGAACACCGGGGAGCTGTTTTTT	TRBD2	TRBV4-2	TRBJ2-2	few
CASRTPGGPDEQFF	TGTGCCAGCAGAACCCCCGGGGGTCCCGATGAGCAGTTCTTC	NA	TRBV6-1	TRBJ2-1	NA
CASSQGRTGSYEQYF	TGTGCCAGCAGCCAGGGACGGACAGGGTCCTACGAGCAGTACTTC	TRBD1	TRBV11-3	TRBJ2-7	few
CASSLVRGGEQYF	TGCGCCAGCAGCTTGGTTAGGGGCGGCGAGCAGTACTTC	NA	TRBV5-1	TRBJ2-7	NA
CASSLWAGGNTIYF	TGTGCCAGCAGTTTATGGGCAGGGGGAAACACCATATATTTT	NA	TRBV27	TRBJ1-3	few
CASSPPSLSYEQYF	TGTGCCAGCTCACCACCGAGTCTTTCCTACGAGCAGTACTTC	NA	TRBV18	TRBJ2-7	NA
CSVLPGTSLPGELFF	TGCAGCGTCCTACCCGGGACTAGTCTCCCCGGGGAGCTGTTTTTT	TRBD2	TRBV29-1	TRBJ2-2	NA
CASSVAFGAVWLSGANVLTF	TGTGCCAGCAGCGTAGCTTTTGGGGCAGTCTGGCTCTCTGGGGCCAACGTCCTGACTTTC	NA	TRBV9	TRBJ2-6	once
CASCGGGLYNEQFF	TGTGCCAGCTGCGGGGGGGGTCTCTACAATGAGCAGTTCTTC	TRBD2	TRBV27	TRBJ2-1	NA
CASERGGGPTGELFF	TGTGCCAGCGAACGCGGGGGGGGTCCCACCGGGGAGCTGTTTTTT	TRBD2	TRBV4-2	TRBJ2-2	NA
CASSLGGSAIEQYF	TGTGCCAGCAGCTTAGGAGGGTCCGCGATCGAGCAGTACTTC	NA	TRBV7-2	TRBJ2-7	NA
CASSPWTSGARDIQYF	TGTGCCAGCAGCCCCTGGACTAGCGGGGCCAGAGACATTCAGTACTTC	TRBD2	TRBV7-9	TRBJ2-4	NA
CASSVTGGHYEQYF	TGTGCCAGCAGCGTCACAGGGGGGCACTACGAGCAGTACTTC	TRBD1	TRBV6-5	TRBJ2-7	NA
CASSQEGGLAGVYEQYF	TGCGCCAGCAGCCAAGAGGGGGGCCTAGCGGGGGTCTACGAGCAGTACTTC	TRBD2	TRBV4-3	TRBJ2-7	few
CASSQDPPNYNEQFF	TGCGCCAGCAGCCAAGATCCCCCAAACTACAATGAGCAGTTCTTC	NA	TRBV4-1	TRBJ2-1	NA
CASSVGRNEQFF	TGTGCCAGCAGCGTAGGCCGGAATGAGCAGTTCTTC	NA	TRBV9	TRBJ2-1	NA
CASSSTSGTGFGDTQYF	TGCGCCAGCAGCTCCACATCCGGGACAGGTTTTGGAGATACGCAGTATTTT	TRBD1	TRBV5-1	TRBJ2-3	NA
CASSLVRGVNTEAFF	TGCGCCAGCAGCTTGGTTAGGGGTGTGAACACTGAAGCTTTCTTT	NA	TRBV5-1	TRBJ1-1	NA
CASSWGGSGGPRTDTQYF	TGCGCCAGCAGTTGGGGGGGCAGCGGGGGGCCTCGCACAGATACGCAGTATTTT	TRBD2	TRBV5-1	TRBJ2-3	few
CASSVGGRGGVDTQYF	TGTGCCAGCAGCGTAGGAGGGCGGGGGGGCGTGGATACGCAGTATTTT	TRBD2	TRBV9	TRBJ2-3	NA
CASSPRDSSGNTIYF	TGTGCCAGCTCACCACGGGACAGCTCTGGAAACACCATATATTTT	TRBD1	TRBV18	TRBJ1-3	NA
CASGLGDRASQETQYF	TGTGCTAGTGGTTTGGGCGACAGGGCGTCCCAAGAGACCCAGTACTTC	TRBD1	TRBV12-5	TRBJ2-5	few
CASSMTGGIYEQYF	TGTGCCAGTAGTATGACAGGGGGAATCTACGAGCAGTACTTC	TRBD1	TRBV19	TRBJ2-7	NA
CASAVEGSYGYTF	TGCGCTTCCGCCGTAGAGGGATCCTATGGCTACACCTTC	NA	TRBV5-1	TRBJ1-2	NA